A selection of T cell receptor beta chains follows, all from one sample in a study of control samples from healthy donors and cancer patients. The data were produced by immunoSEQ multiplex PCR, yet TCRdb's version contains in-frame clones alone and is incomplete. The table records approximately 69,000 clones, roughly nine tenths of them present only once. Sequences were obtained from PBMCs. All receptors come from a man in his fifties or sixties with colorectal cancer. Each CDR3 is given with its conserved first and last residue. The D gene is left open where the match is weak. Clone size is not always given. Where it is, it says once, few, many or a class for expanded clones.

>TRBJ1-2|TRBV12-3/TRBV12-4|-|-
TGTGCCAGCAGCCCAGGGCGGGGAGGCTACACCTTC
CASSPGRGGYTF
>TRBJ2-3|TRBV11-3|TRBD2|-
TGTGCCAACAGCTCGCTAGCGGGGGGGTCCACAGATACGCAGTATTTT
CANSSLAGGSTDTQYF
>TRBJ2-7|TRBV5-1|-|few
TGCGCCAGCAGCTTGGGAGAGAACTACGAGCAGTACTTC
CASSLGENYEQYF
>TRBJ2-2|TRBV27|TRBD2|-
TGTGCCAGCAGTTCCCACAAGACTAGCGGGAACACCGGGGAGCTGTTTTTT
CASSSHKTSGNTGELFF
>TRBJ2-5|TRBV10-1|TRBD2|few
TGCGCCAGCAACTTTAAGGGACTAGCTGGGGCGGCCCAGACCCAGTACTTC
CASNFKGLAGAAQTQYF
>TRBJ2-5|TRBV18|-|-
TGTGCCAGCTCATCACTCGGTTTAGGGAACTTAGAGACCCAGTACTTC
CASSSLGLGNLETQYF
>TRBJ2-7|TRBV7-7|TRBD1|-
TGTGCCAGCAGCCTAGGGACAGGGTTCGACGAGCAGTACTTC
CASSLGTGFDEQYF
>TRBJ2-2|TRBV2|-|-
TGTGCCAGCAGAATAATAAACACCGGGGAGCTGTTTTTT
CASRIINTGELFF
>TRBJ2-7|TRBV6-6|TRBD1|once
TGTGCCAGCAGTTTCCGGGACAGGGGCTACGAGCAGTACTTC
CASSFRDRGYEQYF
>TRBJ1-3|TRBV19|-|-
TGTGCCAGTACAATGGGGGGCTCTGGAAACACCATATATTTT
CASTMGGSGNTIYF
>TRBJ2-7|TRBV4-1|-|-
TGCGCCAGCAGCACCTGGACGACGGACGAGCAGTACTTC
CASSTWTTDEQYF
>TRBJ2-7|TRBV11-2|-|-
TGTGCCAGCAGCTTAGAAGGCGGGACGGCCTACGAGCAGTACTTC
CASSLEGGTAYEQYF
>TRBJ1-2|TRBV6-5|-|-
TGTGCCAGTGGGGGGGGGCAGGAGCTCTATGGCTACACCTTC
CASGGGQELYGYTF